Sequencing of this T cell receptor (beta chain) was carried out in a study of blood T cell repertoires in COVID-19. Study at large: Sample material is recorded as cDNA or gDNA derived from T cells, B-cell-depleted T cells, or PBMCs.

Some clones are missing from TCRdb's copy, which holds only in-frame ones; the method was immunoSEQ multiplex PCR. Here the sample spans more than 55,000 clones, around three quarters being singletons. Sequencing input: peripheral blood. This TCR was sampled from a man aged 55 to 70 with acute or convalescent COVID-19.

CDR3 amino acids: CASSSPGRTDTNYGYTF. The DNA for the CDR3 is TGTGCCAGCAGCTCTCCTGGTAGGACAGATACTAACTATGGCTACACCTTC. The V call is TRBV7-2, the J call TRBJ1-2; a weak D match, TRBD1 (6 bases). Trimming stripped 4 bases from V and 0 bases from J, with 18 bases between. Germline CDR1 reads SGHTA; CDR2 reads FQGNSA. The length of the CDR3 is 17 residues. The whole variable domain, remainder taken from reference TRBV7-2 and TRBJ1-2, is GAGVSQSPSNKVTEKGKDVELRCDPISGHTALYWYRQSLGQGLEFLIYFQGNSAPDKSGLPSDRFSAERTGGSVSTLTIQRTQQEDSAVYLCASSSPGRTDTNYGYTFGSGTRLTVV.